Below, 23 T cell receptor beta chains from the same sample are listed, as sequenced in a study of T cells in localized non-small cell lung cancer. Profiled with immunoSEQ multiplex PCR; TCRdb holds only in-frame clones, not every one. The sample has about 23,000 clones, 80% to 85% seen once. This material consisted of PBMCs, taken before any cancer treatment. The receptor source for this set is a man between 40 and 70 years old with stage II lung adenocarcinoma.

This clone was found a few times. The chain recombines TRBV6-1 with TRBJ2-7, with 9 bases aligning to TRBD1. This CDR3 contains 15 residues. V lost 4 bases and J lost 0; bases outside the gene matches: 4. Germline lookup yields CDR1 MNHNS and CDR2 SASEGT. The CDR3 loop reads CASSGGTGPSYEQYF. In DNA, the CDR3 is TGTGCCAGCAGTGGGGGGACAGGGCCCTCCTACGAGCAGTACTTC.

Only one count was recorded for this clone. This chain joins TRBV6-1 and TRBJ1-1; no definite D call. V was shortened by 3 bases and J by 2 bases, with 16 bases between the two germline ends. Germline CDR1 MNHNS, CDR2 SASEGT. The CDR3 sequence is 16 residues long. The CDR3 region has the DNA TGTGCCAGCAGTGATGCCGTGAGGAGCGAAAACACTGAAGCTTTCTTT. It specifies CASSDAVRSENTEAFF.

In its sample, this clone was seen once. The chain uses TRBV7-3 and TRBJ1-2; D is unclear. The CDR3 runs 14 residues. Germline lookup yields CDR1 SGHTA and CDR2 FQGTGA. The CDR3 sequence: CDSANQHLGYGYTF. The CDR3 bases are TGTGATTCGGCCAACCAACATCTCGGATACGGCTACACCTTC.

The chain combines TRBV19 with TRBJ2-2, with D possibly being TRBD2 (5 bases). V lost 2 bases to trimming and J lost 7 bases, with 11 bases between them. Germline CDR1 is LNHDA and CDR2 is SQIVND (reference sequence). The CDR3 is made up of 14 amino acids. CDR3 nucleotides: TGTGCCAGTAGTATACCCCTAGCTAACGGGGAGCTGTTTTTT. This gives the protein CASSIPLANGELFF.

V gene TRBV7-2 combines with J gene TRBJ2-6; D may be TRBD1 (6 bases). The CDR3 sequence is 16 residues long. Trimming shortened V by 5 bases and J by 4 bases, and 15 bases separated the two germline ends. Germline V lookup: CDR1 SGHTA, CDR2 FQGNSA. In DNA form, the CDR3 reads TGTGCCAGCAGCCCAGGGGCCTCTTACGGGGCCAACGTCCTGACTTTC. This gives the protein CASSPGASYGANVLTF.

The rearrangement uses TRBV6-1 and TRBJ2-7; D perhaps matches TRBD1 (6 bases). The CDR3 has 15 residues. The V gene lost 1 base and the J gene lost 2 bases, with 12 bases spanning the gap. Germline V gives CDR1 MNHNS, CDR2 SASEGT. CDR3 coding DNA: TGTGCCAGCAGTGAAGAGGCAGGGGTCCCCTACGAGCAGTACTTC. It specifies CASSEEAGVPYEQYF.

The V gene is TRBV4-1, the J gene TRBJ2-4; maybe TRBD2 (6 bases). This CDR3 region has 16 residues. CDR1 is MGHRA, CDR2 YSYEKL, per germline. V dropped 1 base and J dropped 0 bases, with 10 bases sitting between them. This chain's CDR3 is CASSQGGGLAKNIQYF. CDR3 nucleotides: TGCGCCAGCAGCCAAGGGGGAGGTCTAGCCAAAAACATTCAGTACTTC.

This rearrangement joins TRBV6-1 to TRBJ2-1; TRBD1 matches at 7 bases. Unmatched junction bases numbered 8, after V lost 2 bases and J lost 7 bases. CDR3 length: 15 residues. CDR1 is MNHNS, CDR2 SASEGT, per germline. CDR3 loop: CASSESWTGDNEQFF. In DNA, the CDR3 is TGTGCCAGCAGTGAAAGTTGGACAGGAGATAATGAGCAGTTCTTC.

CDR3 sequence: CASSRGTGSYEQYF. In DNA form, the CDR3 reads TGTGCCAGTAGTAGGGGGACAGGATCCTACGAGCAGTACTTC. The chain carries TRBV19 and TRBJ2-7, with 8 positions matching TRBD1. The CDR3 has 14 residues. Germline V gives CDR1 LNHDA, CDR2 SQIVND (reference sequence). The ends lost 4 bases at V and 1 base at J; junction bases unmatched: 3. Full variable domain (outside the CDR3, taken from reference TRBV19 and TRBJ2-7): DGGITQSPKYLFRKEGQNVTLSCEQNLNHDAMYWYRQDPGQGLRLIYYSQIVNDFQKGDIAEGYSVSREKKESFPLTVTSAQKNPTAFYLCASSRGTGSYEQYFGPGTRLTVT.

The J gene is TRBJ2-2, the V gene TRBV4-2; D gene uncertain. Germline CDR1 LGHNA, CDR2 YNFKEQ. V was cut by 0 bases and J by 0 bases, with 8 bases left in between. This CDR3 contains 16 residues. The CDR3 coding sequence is TGTGCCAGCAGCCAAGAGCACAGCTCGAACACCGGGGAGCTGTTTTTT. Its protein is CASSQEHSSNTGELFF.

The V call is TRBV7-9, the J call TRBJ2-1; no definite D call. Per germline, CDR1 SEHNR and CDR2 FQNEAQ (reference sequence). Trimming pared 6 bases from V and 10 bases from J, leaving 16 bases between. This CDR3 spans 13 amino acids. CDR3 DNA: TGTGCCAGCAGGCAGATCGTGTTCGGGGAGCAGTTCTTC. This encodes CASRQIVFGEQFF.

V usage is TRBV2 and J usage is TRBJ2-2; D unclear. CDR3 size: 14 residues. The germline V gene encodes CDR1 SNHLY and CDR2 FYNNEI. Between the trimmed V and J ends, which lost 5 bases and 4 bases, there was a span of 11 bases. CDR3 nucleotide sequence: TGTGCCAGCAGTTCCTCGGCAGGCACCGGGGAGCTGTTTTTT. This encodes CASSSSAGTGELFF.

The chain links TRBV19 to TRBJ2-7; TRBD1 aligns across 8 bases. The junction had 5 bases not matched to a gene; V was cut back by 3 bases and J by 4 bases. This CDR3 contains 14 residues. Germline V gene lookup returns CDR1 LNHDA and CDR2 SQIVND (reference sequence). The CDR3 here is CASSIQGATYEQYF. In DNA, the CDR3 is TGTGCCAGTAGTATCCAGGGGGCTACGTACGAGCAGTACTTC.

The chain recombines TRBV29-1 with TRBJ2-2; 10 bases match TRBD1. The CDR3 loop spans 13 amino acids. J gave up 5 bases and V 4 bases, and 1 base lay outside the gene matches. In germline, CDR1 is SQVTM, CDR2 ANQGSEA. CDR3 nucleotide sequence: TGCAGCGTTGGGGGACAGGGGACCGGGGAGCTGTTTTTT. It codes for CSVGGQGTGELFF.

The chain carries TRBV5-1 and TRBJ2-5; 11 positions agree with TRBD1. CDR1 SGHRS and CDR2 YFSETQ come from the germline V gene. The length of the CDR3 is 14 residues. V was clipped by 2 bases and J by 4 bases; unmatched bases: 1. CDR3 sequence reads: CASSLGTGGETQYF. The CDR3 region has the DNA TGCGCCAGCAGCTTAGGGACAGGGGGAGAGACCCAGTACTTC.

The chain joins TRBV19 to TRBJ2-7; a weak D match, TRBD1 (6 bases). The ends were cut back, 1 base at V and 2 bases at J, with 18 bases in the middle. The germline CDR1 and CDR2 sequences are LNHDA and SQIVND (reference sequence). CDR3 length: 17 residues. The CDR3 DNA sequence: TGTGCCAGTAGTATAGTTTTGGGGACACCGGCGACCTACGAGCAGTACTTC. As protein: CASSIVLGTPATYEQYF.

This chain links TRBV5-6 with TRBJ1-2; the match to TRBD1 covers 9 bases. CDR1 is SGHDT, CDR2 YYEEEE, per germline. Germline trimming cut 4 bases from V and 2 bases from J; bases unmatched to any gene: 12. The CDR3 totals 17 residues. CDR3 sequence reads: CASSGSGDREGNYGYTF. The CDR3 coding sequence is TGTGCCAGCAGCGGTTCCGGGGACAGGGAGGGGAACTATGGCTACACCTTC.

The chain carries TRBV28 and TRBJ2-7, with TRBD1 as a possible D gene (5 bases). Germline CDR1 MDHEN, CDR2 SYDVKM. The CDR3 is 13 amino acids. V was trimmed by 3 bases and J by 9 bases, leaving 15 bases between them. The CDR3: CASSFLGALGQYF. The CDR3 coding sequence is TGTGCCAGCAGTTTTTTAGGGGCCCTTGGGCAGTACTTC.

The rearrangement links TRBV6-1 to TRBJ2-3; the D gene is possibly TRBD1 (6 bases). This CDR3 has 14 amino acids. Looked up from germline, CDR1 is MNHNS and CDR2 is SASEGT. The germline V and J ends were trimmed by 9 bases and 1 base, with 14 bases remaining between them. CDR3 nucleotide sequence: TGTGCCAGTACCTACTGGACAGGCACAGATACGCAGTATTTT. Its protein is CASTYWTGTDTQYF.

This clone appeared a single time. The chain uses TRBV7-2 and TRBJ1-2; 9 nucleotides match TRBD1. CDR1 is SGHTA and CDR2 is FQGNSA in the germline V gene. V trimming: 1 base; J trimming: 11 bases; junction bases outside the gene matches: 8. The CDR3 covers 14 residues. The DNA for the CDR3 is TGTGCCAGCAGCTTAGACGGGACAGGGCTCTATTACACCTTC. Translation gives CASSLDGTGLYYTF. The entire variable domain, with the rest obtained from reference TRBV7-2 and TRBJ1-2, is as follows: GAGVSQSPSNKVTEKGKDVELRCDPISGHTALYWYRQSLGQGLEFLIYFQGNSAPDKSGLPSDRFSAERTGGSVSTLTIQRTQQEDSAVYLCASSLDGTGLYYTFGSGTRLTVV.

The CDR3 is CASSEAWGDQPQHF. The DNA of the CDR3 is TGTGCCAGCAGTGAAGCCTGGGGAGATCAGCCCCAGCATTTT. The chain uses TRBV6-1 and TRBJ1-5; D is undetermined. Trimming shortened V by 0 bases and J by 5 bases, and 8 bases separated the two germline ends. From germline, CDR1 is MNHNS and CDR2 SASEGT. The CDR3 is 14 amino acids.

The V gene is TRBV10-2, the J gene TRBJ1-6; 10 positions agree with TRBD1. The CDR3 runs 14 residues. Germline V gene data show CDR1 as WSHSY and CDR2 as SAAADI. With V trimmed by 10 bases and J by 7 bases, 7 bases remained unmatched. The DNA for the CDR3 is TGCGCCACCTCCGGACAGGGGGTGAATTCACCCCTCCACTTT. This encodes CATSGQGVNSPLHF.

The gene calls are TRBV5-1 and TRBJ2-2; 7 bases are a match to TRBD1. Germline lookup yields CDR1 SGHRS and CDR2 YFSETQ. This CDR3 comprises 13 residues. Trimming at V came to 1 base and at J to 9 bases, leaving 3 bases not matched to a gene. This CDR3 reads CASSLTGARELFF. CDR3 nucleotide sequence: TGCGCCAGCAGCTTGACAGGGGCAAGGGAGCTGTTTTTT.